The 9 T cell receptor beta chains below all came from one sample that was sequenced in a study of Graves' ophthalmopathy and Graves' hyperthyroidism. RNA transcripts yielded amplified TCR beta CDR3 regions. HTBI primers served in a first-round RT-PCR, which a second-round multiplex PCR followed. MiXCR was run by TCRdb on the multiplex PCR reads, yielding one entry per CDR3 protein. The sample includes 200,000 to 250,000 distinct CDR3 sequences, roughly 21% seen only once; the top ten take 35% to 55%. Sequencing was carried out using peripheral blood. The receptors originated from a woman in her forties or fifties with Graves' ophthalmopathy.

A remark on this clonotype: A much larger clonotype is one base distant, so this may be a read error. The gene calls are TRBV11-2 and TRBJ2-7, with D uncertain. The CDR3 totals 17 residues. CDR1 is SGHAT, CDR2 FQNNGV, per germline. The CDR3 bases are TGTGCCAGCATCTTAGAGTTGCAGTGGTCTGGGGATCGCGAGCAGTACTTC. It yields the protein CASILELQWSGDREQYF.

On this clonotype: In this CDR3 the conserved last residue, phenylalanine or tryptophan, is missing, so a read error is likely. No DNA is shown, since the ends of the CDR3 on it are uncertain; the CDR3 is the one TCRdb lists. V usage is TRBV9 and J usage is TRBJ2-7. The CDR3 is 13 amino acids in total, end residues counted. Per germline, CDR1 SGDLS and CDR2 YYNGEE. CDR3 region: CASSSATRSERYY.

This clonotype has just one count. The DNA for the CDR3 is TGCAGTGCTAGACCTAGCGGGACCGGGGAGCTGTTTTTT. Its protein product is CSARPSGTGELFF. The chain joins TRBV20-1 to TRBJ2-2; 8 nucleotides align to TRBD2. Looked up from germline, CDR1 is DFQATT and CDR2 is SNEGSKA (reference sequence). The CDR3 covers 13 residues. V gave up 2 bases and J gave up 5 bases; unmatched junction bases: 1.

This clonotype was seen many times. The rearrangement uses TRBV20-1 and TRBJ2-7; no firm D call. CDR3 length: 11 amino acids. From germline, CDR1 is DFQATT and CDR2 SNEGSKA (reference sequence). Trimming stripped 6 bases from V and 0 bases from J, with 6 bases between. CDR3 nucleotides: TGCAGTGCCGAACACTCCTACGAGCAGTACTTC. This translates into CSAEHSYEQYF.

This clonotype was seen many times. V and J are TRBV24-1 and TRBJ2-5; D is uncertain. The V end was cut by 9 bases, the J end by 7 bases, with 11 bases between. CDR1 is KGHDR and CDR2 is SFDVKD in the germline V gene. This CDR3 has 11 residues. CDR3 sequence: CATALSGTQYF. In nucleotides, the CDR3 is TGTGCCACCGCCCTGAGTGGGACCCAGTACTTC.

This clonotype was counted ten times or more. This chain uses TRBV20-1 with TRBJ1-5, with a possible D match to TRBD1 (5 bases). The V and J ends lost 5 bases and 1 base respectively, with 12 bases between them. The CDR3 is made up of 14 amino acids. Per the germline V gene, CDR1 is DFQATT and CDR2 is SNEGSKA (reference sequence). CDR3 DNA sequence: TGCAGTGCTTCCCAGGGTAACAGCAATCAGCCCCAGCATTTT. This sequence encodes CSASQGNSNQPQHF.

The gene calls are TRBV11-3 and TRBJ2-6, with 7 bases that match TRBD2. There are 19 residues in the CDR3. Germline CDR1 is SGHNT and CDR2 is YENEEA. Trimming took 2 bases from V and 0 from J; bases not matched to a gene: 10. The CDR3: CASSLLSGTPSSGANVLTF. CDR3 bases: TGTGCCAGCAGCTTATTGAGCGGGACGCCTAGCTCTGGGGCCAACGTCCTGACTTTC.

The chain couples TRBV19 to TRBJ2-2; D may correspond to TRBD1 or TRBD2 (5 bases each). Trimming removed 5 bases from V and 4 bases from J, with 11 bases in between. The CDR3 loop spans 14 amino acids. Looked up from germline, CDR1 is LNHDA and CDR2 is SQIVND (reference sequence). The CDR3 nucleotides read TGTGCCAGTAGTCTCGGGGACCTCACCGGGGAGCTGTTTTTT. Its translation is CASSLGDLTGELFF.

In its sample, this clonotype was seen many times. The chain is built from TRBV6-2 or TRBV6-3 and TRBJ1-5, with D perhaps TRBD1 (6 bases). The CDR3 spans 16 residues. Looked up from germline, CDR1 is MNHEY and CDR2 is SVGEGT. V shed 5 bases and J shed 1 base, with 15 bases lying between them. The CDR3 coding sequence is TGTGCCAGCAGTCGAAACTTACAGGGAAGCAATCAGCCCCAGCATTTT. It translates to CASSRNLQGSNQPQHF.